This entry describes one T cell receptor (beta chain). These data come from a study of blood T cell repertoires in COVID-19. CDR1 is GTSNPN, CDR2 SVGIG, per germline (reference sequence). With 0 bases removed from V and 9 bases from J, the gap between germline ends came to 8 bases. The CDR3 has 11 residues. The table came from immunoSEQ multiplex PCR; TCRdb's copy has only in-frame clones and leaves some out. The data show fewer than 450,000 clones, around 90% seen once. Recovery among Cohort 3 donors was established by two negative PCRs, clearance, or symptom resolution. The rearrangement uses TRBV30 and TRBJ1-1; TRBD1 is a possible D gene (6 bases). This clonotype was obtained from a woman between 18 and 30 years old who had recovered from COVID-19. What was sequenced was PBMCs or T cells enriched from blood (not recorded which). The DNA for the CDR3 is TGTGCCTGGAGTGTACAGGGAAAAGCTTTCTTT. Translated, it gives CAWSVQGKAFF.